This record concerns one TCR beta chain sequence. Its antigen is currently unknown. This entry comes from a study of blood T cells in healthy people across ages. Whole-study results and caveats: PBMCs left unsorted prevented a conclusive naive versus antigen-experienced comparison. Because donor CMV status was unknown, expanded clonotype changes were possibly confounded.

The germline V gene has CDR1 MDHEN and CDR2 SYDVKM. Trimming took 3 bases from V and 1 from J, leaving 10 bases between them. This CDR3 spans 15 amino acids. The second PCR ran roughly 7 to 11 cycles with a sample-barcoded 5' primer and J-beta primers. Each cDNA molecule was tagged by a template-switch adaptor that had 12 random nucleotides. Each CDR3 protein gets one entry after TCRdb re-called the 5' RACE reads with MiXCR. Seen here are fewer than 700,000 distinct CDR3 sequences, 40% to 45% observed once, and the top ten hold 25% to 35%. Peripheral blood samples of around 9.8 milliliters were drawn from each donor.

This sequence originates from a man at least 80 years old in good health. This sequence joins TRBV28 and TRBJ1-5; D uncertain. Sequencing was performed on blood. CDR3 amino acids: CASSLDATSNQPQHF. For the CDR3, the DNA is TGTGCCAGCAGTTTGGACGCGACAAGCAATCAGCCCCAGCATTTT.